The 21 T cell receptor beta chains listed next were all sequenced from one sample in a study of blood T cell repertoires in COVID-19. TCRdb keeps only in-frame clones here, not all; method: immunoSEQ multiplex PCR. This table has 50,000 to 65,000 clones, 65% to 75% appearing once. The sequencing input was peripheral blood. Source of these receptors: a woman of 80 years or more with acute or convalescent COVID-19.

The chain recombines TRBV2 with TRBJ1-6; D call uncertain. The V gene lost 1 base and the J gene lost 6 bases, with 7 bases spanning the gap. The CDR3 extends over 14 amino acids. Looked up from germline, CDR1 is SNHLY and CDR2 is FYNNEI. As DNA, the CDR3 is TGTGCCAGCAGTGAAGGACAATTTAATTCACCCCTCCACTTT. Its protein product is CASSEGQFNSPLHF.

The genes are TRBV5-4 and TRBJ1-4, with 10 bases fitting TRBD1. This CDR3 comprises 15 residues. CDR1 is SGHNT, CDR2 YYREEE, per germline (reference sequence). V shed 3 bases and J 6 bases; nucleotides not matched to a gene: 5. The CDR3 nucleotides read TGTGCCAGCAGCTCAGGACAGGGGGGGGATGAAAAACTGTTTTTT. Translating gives CASSSGQGGDEKLFF.

This chain uses TRBV19 with TRBJ2-1, with TRBD2 identical over 11 bases. Looked up from germline, CDR1 is LNHDA and CDR2 is SQIVND (reference sequence). The V gene end was trimmed by 5 bases and the J gene end by 15 bases; junction bases not matched to a gene: 9. The CDR3 loop spans 13 amino acids. The CDR3 loop is CASSSGTSGVAFF. In DNA, the CDR3 is TGTGCCAGTAGTTCCGGGACTAGCGGAGTAGCGTTCTTC. Variable domain in full (rest from reference TRBV19 and TRBJ2-1): DGGITQSPKYLFRKEGQNVTLSCEQNLNHDAMYWYRQDPGQGLRLIYYSQIVNDFQKGDIAEGYSVSREKKESFPLTVTSAQKNPTAFYLCASSSGTSGVAFFGPGTRLTVL.

This chain joins TRBV10-3 and TRBJ1-4, with 8 bases fitting TRBD1. Trimming removed 0 bases from V and 8 bases from J; junction bases left unmatched: 8. CDR3 length: 16 residues. CDR1 is ENHRY, CDR2 SYGVKD, per germline. The CDR3 DNA reads TGTGCCATCAGTGAGTCAAGCACAGGGGGTAACGAAAAACTGTTTTTT. It codes for CAISESSTGGNEKLFF.

The chain employs TRBV19 and TRBJ2-5; 10 bases map to TRBD1. The J segment lost 5 bases and the V segment lost 6 bases, leaving 9 bases of the junction unmatched. Per germline, CDR1 LNHDA and CDR2 SQIVND (reference sequence). The CDR3 extends over 15 amino acids. The CDR3 sequence is CASSRGTGASETQYF. CDR3 nucleotides: TGTGCCAGTAGCCGCGGGACAGGGGCCTCCGAGACCCAGTACTTC. The full variable domain, its missing parts supplied by reference TRBV19 and TRBJ2-5, is DGGITQSPKYLFRKEGQNVTLSCEQNLNHDAMYWYRQDPGQGLRLIYYSQIVNDFQKGDIAEGYSVSREKKESFPLTVTSAQKNPTAFYLCASSRGTGASETQYFGPGTRLLVL.

The V call is TRBV6-5, the J call TRBJ2-2, with 7 bases that match TRBD2. In germline, CDR1 is MNHEY, CDR2 SVGAGI. The CDR3 has 15 amino acids. V trimming: 5 bases; J trimming: 6 bases; junction bases outside the gene matches: 9. The CDR3 loop is CASSRGRAFSGELFF. The CDR3 DNA reads as TGTGCCAGCAGTAGAGGGAGGGCCTTTTCCGGGGAGCTGTTTTTT.

This clone was seen more than once but under ten times. The chain uses TRBV19 and TRBJ2-3, with 7 bases aligning to TRBD2. V shed 1 base, J shed 5 bases, and the junction held 6 bases outside the gene matches. The V gene's germline CDR1 is LNHDA and CDR2 SQIVND (reference sequence). The CDR3 extends over 15 amino acids. CDR3 bases: TGTGCCAGTAGTATAGGCGGGAGCGGCCGAGATACGCAGTATTTT. Translating gives CASSIGGSGRDTQYF.

The chain links TRBV6-5 to TRBJ2-7; the match to TRBD1 covers 9 bases. V shed 8 bases and J 4 bases; nucleotides not matched to a gene: 6. Germline V gene sequence: CDR1 MNHEY, CDR2 SVGAGI. This CDR3 contains 13 residues. CDR3 loop: CASGRDRAYEQYF. In DNA, the CDR3 is TGTGCCAGCGGCCGGGACAGGGCATACGAGCAGTACTTC.

This rearrangement joins TRBV11-2 to TRBJ2-5, with 9 bases fitting TRBD1. V lost 1 base and J lost 0; bases outside the gene matches: 3. There are 16 residues in the CDR3. Germline CDR1 reads SGHAT; CDR2 reads FQNNGV. The CDR3 loop reads CASSLGRTGDQETQYF. The CDR3 DNA follows: TGTGCCAGCAGCTTAGGAAGGACAGGGGACCAAGAGACCCAGTACTTC.

The V and J genes are TRBV12-3 or TRBV12-4 and TRBJ1-2, with D hard to call. Trimming left V 7 bases short and J 7 bases short, with 10 bases between. The CDR3 covers 11 residues. The CDR3 DNA sequence: TGTGCCAGCACCCGTACTGGTGGCTACACCTTC. Its translation: CASTRTGGYTF.

The chain is built from TRBV6-2 or TRBV6-3 and TRBJ2-1; weak D call: TRBD1 (5 bases). Between the trimmed V and J ends, which lost 0 bases and 2 bases, there was a span of 14 bases. The CDR3 extends over 17 amino acids. The germline gives CDR1 MNHEY, CDR2 SVGEGT. The CDR3 reads CASSYSDGTGPYNEQFF. For the CDR3, the DNA is TGTGCCAGCAGTTACTCCGACGGCACAGGACCCTACAATGAGCAGTTCTTC.

This clone was observed a few times. The chain uses TRBV7-3 and TRBJ2-1; TRBD2 matches 10 bases. Unmatched junction bases numbered 5, after V lost 6 bases and J lost 0 bases. CDR1 and CDR2 (germline): SGHTA, FQGTGA. The CDR3 spans 16 residues. In DNA form, the CDR3 reads TGTGCCAGCAGTGGTGCTAGCGGGAGCTCCTACAATGAGCAGTTCTTC. Amino acid sequence: CASSGASGSSYNEQFF.

This clone occurred a few times. The chain combines TRBV19 with TRBJ1-5; 7 bases map to TRBD1. The CDR3 is 13 residues long. The germline V gene encodes CDR1 LNHDA and CDR2 SQIVND (reference sequence). Germline trimming cut 5 bases from V and 4 bases from J; bases unmatched to any gene: 2. The DNA for the CDR3 is TGTGCCAGTAGTTACAGGGGTAATCAGCCCCAGCATTTT. Amino acid sequence: CASSYRGNQPQHF. Supplemented by reference TRBV19 and TRBJ1-5, the full variable domain reads DGGITQSPKYLFRKEGQNVTLSCEQNLNHDAMYWYRQDPGQGLRLIYYSQIVNDFQKGDIAEGYSVSREKKESFPLTVTSAQKNPTAFYLCASSYRGNQPQHFGDGTRLSIL.

This clone has only one observation. The rearrangement joins TRBV19 to TRBJ2-5; 13 bases fit TRBD2. Germline trimming cut 4 bases from V and 2 bases from J; bases unmatched to any gene: 10. CDR1 and CDR2 from the germline V gene are LNHDA and SQIVND (reference sequence). The CDR3 runs to 18 residues. CDR3 DNA: TGTGCCAGTAGTAGGACTAGCGGGAGTTTTAGGGGGCAAGAGACCCAGTACTTC. This codes for CASSRTSGSFRGQETQYF.

This clone was seen a single time. The V and J genes are TRBV7-9 and TRBJ2-7; D is uncertain. The CDR3 totals 12 residues. V lost 3 bases and J 4 bases, leaving 7 bases between the germline ends. Per germline, CDR1 SEHNR and CDR2 FQNEAQ (reference sequence). The CDR3: CASSFVSYEQYF. CDR3 nucleotide sequence: TGTGCCAGCAGCTTCGTCTCTTACGAGCAGTACTTC.

V is TRBV18 and J is TRBJ1-2; TRBD1 aligns across 8 bases. Germline CDR1 is KGHSH and CDR2 is LQKENI. CDR3 length: 15 amino acids. V trimming: 6 bases; J trimming: 3 bases; junction bases outside the gene matches: 9. CDR3 loop: CASSPETGVDYGYTF. The DNA of the CDR3 is TGTGCCAGCTCGCCAGAGACAGGGGTGGACTATGGCTACACCTTC. Full variable domain (missing parts from reference TRBV18 and TRBJ1-2): NAGVMQNPRHLVRRRGQEARLRCSPMKGHSHVYWYRQLPEEGLKFMVYLQKENIIDESGMPKERFSAEFPKEGPSILRIQQVVRGDSAAYFCASSPETGVDYGYTFGSGTRLTVV.

The J gene is TRBJ1-3, the V gene TRBV18; D possibly corresponds to TRBD1 (6 bases). The CDR3 runs to 14 residues. The V end was cut by 6 bases, the J end by 4 bases, with 13 bases between. Germline CDR1 is KGHSH and CDR2 is LQKENI. In nucleotides, the CDR3 is TGTGCCAGCTCCGTACAGGGATCCGGAAACACCATATATTTT. This gives the protein CASSVQGSGNTIYF.

The rearrangement joins TRBV5-4 to TRBJ2-5; D perhaps matches TRBD2 (6 bases). Germline V lookup: CDR1 SGHNT, CDR2 YYREEE (reference sequence). The CDR3 sequence is 14 residues long. The ends were cut back, 4 bases at V and 5 bases at J, with 15 bases in the middle. Here the CDR3 reads CASSRDPAGETQYF. Here the CDR3 DNA reads TGTGCCAGCAGCAGGGACCCGGCGGGGGAGACCCAGTACTTC.

This chain uses TRBV4-2 with TRBJ2-2; 8 bases are shared with TRBD1. This CDR3 is built from 15 residues. Losses at the gene ends were 5 bases for V and 7 bases for J; bases not matched to a gene: 9. The germline CDR1 and CDR2 sequences are LGHNA and YNFKEQ. This CDR3 is CASSSTSGGHGELFF. DNA for the CDR3: TGTGCCAGCAGCTCTACCTCAGGGGGCCACGGGGAGCTGTTTTTT.

The chain employs TRBV21-1 and TRBJ1-4. TRBV21-1 is given as a pseudogene. The CDR3 runs to 15 residues. The chain's CDR3 is CASSKRGRGCEKLFF. The CDR3, as DNA: TGTGCCAGCAGCAAAAGGGGGAGGGGGTGTGAAAAACTGTTTTTT.

This clone was observed at least ten times. V usage is TRBV29-1 and J usage is TRBJ1-1, with TRBD1 identical over 8 bases. The CDR3 is made up of 14 amino acids. Germline CDR1 is SQVTM and CDR2 is ANQGSEA. The trim removed 4 bases at V and 4 bases at J, leaving 8 bases unmatched. DNA for the CDR3: TGCAGCGTTGGGAGCGGGACAGGACGCACTGAAGCTTTCTTT. It is translated as CSVGSGTGRTEAFF.